The 11 T cell receptor beta chains below all came from one sample that was sequenced in a study of T cell repertoires in cytomegalovirus infection. From the reads, TCRdb called clonotypes with MiXCR, one entry per CDR3 protein. Found here are approximately 76,000 distinct CDR3 sequences, more than 3% of them singletons; the top ten hold approximately 4.3%. Sequencing used PBMCs. Every receptor here comes from a human donor in good health (CMV status not recorded). Some clones in this sample may be carry-over from other donors' samples.

This clonotype was detected ten times or more. The chain uses TRBV7-9 and TRBJ1-5; 9 bases fit TRBD1. With 5 bases clipped from V and 9 bases from J, the junction kept 5 bases outside the gene matches. CDR1 and CDR2 from the germline V gene are SEHNR and FQNEAQ (reference sequence). The CDR3 totals 13 residues. CDR3 protein: CASSPGTGWPQHF. The CDR3 coding sequence is TGTGCCAGCAGCCCCGGGACAGGGTGGCCCCAGCATTTT.

This clonotype was found many times. J is TRBJ1-5 and V is TRBV7-2, with D uncertain. This CDR3 has 13 amino acids. Germline values: CDR1 SGHTA, CDR2 FQGNSA. Trimming removed 2 bases from V and 5 bases from J, with 7 bases in between. The CDR3 DNA sequence: TGTGCCAGCAGCTTAAAGGCGGATCAGCCCCAGCATTTT. This gives the protein CASSLKADQPQHF.

This clonotype was seen repeatedly, ten times or more. This chain joins TRBV18 and TRBJ2-3; D possibly corresponds to TRBD2 (5 bases). Per germline, CDR1 KGHSH and CDR2 LQKENI. V was cut by 5 bases and J by 2 bases, with 14 bases left in between. The CDR3 consists of 15 residues. The CDR3 coding sequence is TGTGCCAGCTCAGGGCTAGCCCTTGACACAGATACGCAGTATTTT. Residues: CASSGLALDTDTQYF.

This clonotype has at least ten counts. The gene calls are TRBV7-2 and TRBJ1-1; maybe TRBD1 (5 bases). The V end lost 1 base, the J end lost 10 bases, and 13 bases lay between the germline ends. In germline, CDR1 is SGHTA, CDR2 FQGNSA. The CDR3 is 13 residues long. Written as DNA, the CDR3 is TGTGCCAGCAGCTTAGAAGGCGGGAGGGGAGCTTTCTTT. It specifies CASSLEGGRGAFF.

This clonotype was observed many times. This chain joins TRBV7-2 and TRBJ1-3; possible D gene TRBD1, 6 bases. Trimming took off 5 bases at V and 5 bases at J, with 19 bases between the two ends. Germline values: CDR1 SGHTA, CDR2 FQGNSA. This CDR3 is 16 amino acids long. CDR3 sequence reads: CASSGTRRRGRNTIYF. The CDR3 DNA is TGTGCCAGCAGCGGGACACGCCGACGAGGCAGAAACACCATATATTTT.

This clonotype was counted ten times or more. This sequence joins TRBV5-6 and TRBJ1-4; a weak D match, TRBD1 (5 bases). Germline CDR1 SGHDT, CDR2 YYEEEE. This CDR3 comprises 14 residues. Between the trimmed V and J ends, which lost 0 bases and 7 bases, there was a span of 10 bases. The CDR3 DNA sequence: TGTGCCAGCAGCTTGGGACAGATCGGTGAAAAACTGTTTTTT. It yields the protein CASSLGQIGEKLFF.

The genes are TRBV4-3 and TRBJ2-2; D is ambiguous. V was trimmed by 2 bases and J by 3 bases, leaving 7 bases between them. Germline CDR1 is LGHNA and CDR2 is YSLEER. This CDR3 has 14 residues. This CDR3 is CASSQPIYTGELFF. CDR3 nucleotides: TGCGCCAGCAGCCAACCGATATACACCGGGGAGCTGTTTTTT.

This clonotype was counted at least ten times. The chain links TRBV2 to TRBJ1-2; D gene unclear. V was cut by 6 bases and J by 7 bases, with 21 bases left in between. The CDR3 spans 15 residues. Germline CDR1 reads SNHLY; CDR2 reads FYNNEI. This CDR3 reads CASRGTPRSFVGYTF. The CDR3 region has the DNA TGTGCCAGCAGGGGAACTCCCAGATCTTTTGTTGGCTACACCTTC.

At least ten counts were recorded for this clonotype. J is TRBJ1-2 and V is TRBV7-2; D is undetermined. Germline CDR1 and CDR2: SGHTA and FQGNSA. The CDR3 spans 14 residues. V gave up 3 bases and J gave up 1 base, with 9 bases separating them. The CDR3 nucleotides read TGTGCCAGCAGCTTTGAACATCTTAACTATGGCTACACCTTC. This sequence encodes CASSFEHLNYGYTF.

This clonotype was counted ten times or more. V is TRBV7-2 and J is TRBJ2-7; maybe TRBD2 (6 bases). The CDR3 is made up of 13 amino acids. V gave up 5 bases and J gave up 4 bases, with 12 bases separating them. CDR1 and CDR2 (germline): SGHTA, FQGNSA. CDR3 nucleotides: TGTGCCAGCAGCGTCGAACTAGCATACGAGCAGTACTTC. Amino acids: CASSVELAYEQYF.

Many counts were recorded for this clonotype. The V call is TRBV28, the J call TRBJ1-1, with D tentatively TRBD1 (5 bases). The germline gives CDR1 MDHEN, CDR2 SYDVKM. CDR3 length: 15 amino acids. V dropped 0 bases and J dropped 3 bases, with 11 bases sitting between them. CDR3 sequence reads: CASSLWRGAYTEAFF. As DNA, the CDR3 is TGTGCCAGCAGTTTATGGCGAGGGGCCTACACTGAAGCTTTCTTT.